Listed below are T cell receptor beta chains from one sample, sequenced in a study of cytomegalovirus exposure and HLA in healthy donors. The method was immunoSEQ multiplex PCR; TCRdb's version includes in-frame clones alone and lacks a portion of them. There are around 75,000 clones in the sample, with over 4.5% held by the top ten. Input material: PBMCs. These receptors were obtained from a man between 40 and 49 years old in good health and CMV-seronegative. The CDR3 runs from the conserved cysteine through the conserved F or W. Each record gives: V gene, J gene, CDR3 length, CDR3 protein.

TRBV27	TRBJ2-3	13	CASSSAGEDTQYF
TRBV5-1	TRBJ2-1	14	CASSFSGSHNEQFF
TRBV20-1	TRBJ2-7	10	CSARVGVEYF
TRBV4-3	TRBJ2-2	19	CASSHRVRGLAGVTGELFF
TRBV7-9	TRBJ1-2	13	CASSADRGYGYTF
TRBV29-1	.	14	CSISPGAEPYEQYF
TRBV25-1	TRBJ2-5	14	CASSESGRGETQYF
TRBV30	TRBJ1-3	13	CAWNRYSGNTIYF
TRBV11-3	TRBJ2-3	16	CASSSLLAEGTDTQYF
TRBV7-2	TRBJ2-5	15	CASSPGDSGRETQYF
TRBV11-2	TRBJ2-3	16	CASSSGSGSSTDTQYF
TRBV4-2	.	12	CASSRGVYEQYF
TRBV18	TRBJ1-2	15	CASSPFPGTGNGYTF
TRBV7-2	TRBJ2-6	18	CASSPGEGVPSGANVLTF
TRBV5-1	TRBJ2-2	17	CASSLTSGGSNTGELFF
TRBV2	TRBJ2-3	14	CASKGGGAWDTQYF
TRBV4-1	TRBJ2-7	15	CASRTLAGGPYEQYF
TRBV5-6	TRBJ1-4	16	CASRQTQGGTNEKLFF
TRBV6-6	TRBJ2-5	16	CASSYWASGNQETQYF
TRBV19	TRBJ2-7	15	CASSSREVPPYEQYF
TRBV5-5	TRBJ2-7	14	CASSLRLVMYEQYF
TRBV11-3	TRBJ1-5	14	CASSLTGGNQPQHF
TRBV18	TRBJ1-2	14	CASSPTGTIYGYTF
TRBV5-1	TRBJ1-2	14	CASSLDAEGSGYTF
TRBV30	TRBJ2-1	14	CAPSGGGDYNEQFF
TRBV7-2	TRBJ2-5	14	CASTRDRAGETQYF
TRBV18	TRBJ1-1	18	CASSLPGGQTPRDTEAFF
TRBV30	TRBJ2-3	13	CARERGGGDTQYF
TRBV7-9	TRBJ2-7	13	CASSLANPVEQYF
TRBV5-1	TRBJ1-2	14	CASSQGTGVYGYTF
TRBV7-9	TRBJ1-3	11	CASSSPGTIYF
TRBV27	TRBJ2-1	15	CASSFNLAEYNEQFF
TRBV7-8	TRBJ2-7	13	CASRTSASYEQYF
TRBV30	TRBJ1-1	13	CAWQGQPNTEAFF
TRBV5-1	TRBJ2-5	11	CASTGPETQYF
TRBV28	TRBJ1-4	14	CASSSILANEKLFF
TRBV30	TRBJ2-3	14	CAWSGFRGGGTQYF
TRBV28	TRBJ2-5	12	CARTSGQETQYF
TRBV6-5	TRBJ1-1	11	CASSYGRKAFF